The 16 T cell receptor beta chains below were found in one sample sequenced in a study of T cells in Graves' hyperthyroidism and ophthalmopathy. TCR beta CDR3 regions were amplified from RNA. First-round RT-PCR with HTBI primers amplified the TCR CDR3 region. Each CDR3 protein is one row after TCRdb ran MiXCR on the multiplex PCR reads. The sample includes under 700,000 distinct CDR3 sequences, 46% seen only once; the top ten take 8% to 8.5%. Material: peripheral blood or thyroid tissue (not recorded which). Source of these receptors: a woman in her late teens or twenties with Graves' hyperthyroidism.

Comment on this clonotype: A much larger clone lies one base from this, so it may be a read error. The DNA of the CDR3 is TGTGCCATCACGCCCAGCGGGAACTACTACGGGCAGTACTTC. The encoded protein is CAITPSGNYYGQYF. This rearrangement joins TRBV10-3 to TRBJ2-7; 7 positions agree with TRBD2. The CDR3 is made up of 14 amino acids. In germline, CDR1 is ENHRY, CDR2 SYGVKD.

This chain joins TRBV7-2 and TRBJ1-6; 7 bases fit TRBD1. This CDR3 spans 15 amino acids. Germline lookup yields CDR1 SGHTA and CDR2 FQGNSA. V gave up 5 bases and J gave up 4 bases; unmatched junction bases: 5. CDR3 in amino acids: CASSPGQDYNSPLHF. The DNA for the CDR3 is TGTGCCAGCAGCCCAGGACAGGATTATAATTCACCCCTCCACTTT. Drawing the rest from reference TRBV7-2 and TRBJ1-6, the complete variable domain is GAGVSQSPSNKVTEKGKDVELRCDPISGHTALYWYRQSLGQGLEFLIYFQGNSAPDKSGLPSDRFSAERTGGSVSTLTIQRTQQEDSAVYLCASSPGQDYNSPLHFGNGTRLTVT.

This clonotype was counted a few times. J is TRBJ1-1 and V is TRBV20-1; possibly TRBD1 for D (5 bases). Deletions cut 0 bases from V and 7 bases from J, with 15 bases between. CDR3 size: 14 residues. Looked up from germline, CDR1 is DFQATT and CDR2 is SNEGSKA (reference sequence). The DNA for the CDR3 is TGCAGTGCTAGAGATTGGGGGACTGGGGGTGAAGCTTTCTTT. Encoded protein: CSARDWGTGGEAFF.

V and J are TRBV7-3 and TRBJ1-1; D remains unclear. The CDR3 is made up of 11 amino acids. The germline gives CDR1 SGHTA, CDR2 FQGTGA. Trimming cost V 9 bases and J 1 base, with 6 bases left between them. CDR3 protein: CASVANTEAFF. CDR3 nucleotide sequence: TGTGCCAGTGTGGCGAACACTGAAGCTTTCTTT.

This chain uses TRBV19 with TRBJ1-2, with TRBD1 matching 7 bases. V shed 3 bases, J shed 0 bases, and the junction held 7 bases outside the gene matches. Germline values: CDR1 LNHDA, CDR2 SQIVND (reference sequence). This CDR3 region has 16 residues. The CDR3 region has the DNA TGTGCCAGTAGTATCCAGGGACAGCTAGCTAACTATGGCTACACCTTC. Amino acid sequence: CASSIQGQLANYGYTF.

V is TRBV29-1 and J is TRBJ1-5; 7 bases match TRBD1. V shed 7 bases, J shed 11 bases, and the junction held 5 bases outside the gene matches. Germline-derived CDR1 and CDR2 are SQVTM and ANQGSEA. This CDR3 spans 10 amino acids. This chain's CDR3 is CSATTGTQHF. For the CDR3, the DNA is TGCAGCGCCACGACAGGGACCCAGCATTTT.

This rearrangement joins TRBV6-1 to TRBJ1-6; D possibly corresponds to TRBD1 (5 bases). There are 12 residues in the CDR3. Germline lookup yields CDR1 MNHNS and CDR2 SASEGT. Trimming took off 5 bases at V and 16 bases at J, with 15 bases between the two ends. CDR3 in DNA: TGTGCCAGCAGTCCAACTGTGACAGCGCTCCACTTT. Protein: CASSPTVTALHF.

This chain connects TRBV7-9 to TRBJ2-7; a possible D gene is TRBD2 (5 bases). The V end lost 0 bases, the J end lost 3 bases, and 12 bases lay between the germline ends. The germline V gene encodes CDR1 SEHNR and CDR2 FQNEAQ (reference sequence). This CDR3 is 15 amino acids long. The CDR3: CASSLAGRGYYEQYF. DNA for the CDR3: TGTGCCAGCAGCTTAGCGGGTCGGGGATACTACGAGCAGTACTTC.

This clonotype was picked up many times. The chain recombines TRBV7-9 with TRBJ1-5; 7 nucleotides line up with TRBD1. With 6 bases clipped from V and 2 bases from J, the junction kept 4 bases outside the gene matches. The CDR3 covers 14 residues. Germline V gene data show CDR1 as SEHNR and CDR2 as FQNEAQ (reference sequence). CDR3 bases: TGTGCCAGCAGTTTCGACAGGGGCAATCAGCCCCAGCATTTT. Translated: CASSFDRGNQPQHF.

The CDR3, as DNA: TGCAGTGCTCCTGGACTAGCGGGGTCTACCTACGAGCAGTACTTC. Translation gives CSAPGLAGSTYEQYF. The chain links TRBV20-1 to TRBJ2-7; TRBD2 agrees at 12 bases. Germline V CDR1 and CDR2: DFQATT, SNEGSKA (reference sequence). The CDR3 has 15 amino acids. V lost 5 bases, J lost 2 bases, and 7 bases stayed unmatched.

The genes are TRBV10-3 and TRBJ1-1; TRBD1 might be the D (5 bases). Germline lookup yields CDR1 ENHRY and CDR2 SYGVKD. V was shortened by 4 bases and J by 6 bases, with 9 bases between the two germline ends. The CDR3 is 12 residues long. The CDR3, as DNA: TGTGCCATCAGTGCAGCAGGGCCTGAAGCTTTCTTT. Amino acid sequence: CAISAAGPEAFF.

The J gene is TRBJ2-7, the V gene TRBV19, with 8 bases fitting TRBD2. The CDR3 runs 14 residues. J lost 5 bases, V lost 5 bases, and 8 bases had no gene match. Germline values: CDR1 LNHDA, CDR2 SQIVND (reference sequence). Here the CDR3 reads CASSPSPTSDEQYF. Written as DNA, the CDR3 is TGTGCCAGTAGTCCAAGCCCGACTAGCGACGAGCAGTACTTC.

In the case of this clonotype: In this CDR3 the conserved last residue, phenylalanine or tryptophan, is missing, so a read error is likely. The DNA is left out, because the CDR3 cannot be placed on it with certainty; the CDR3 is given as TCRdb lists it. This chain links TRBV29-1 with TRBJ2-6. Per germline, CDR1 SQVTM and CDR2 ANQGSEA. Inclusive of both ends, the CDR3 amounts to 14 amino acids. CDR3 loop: CSVAEYSGANVLTH.

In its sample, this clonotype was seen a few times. The CDR3 DNA is TGCAGTGCTAGCCCCTCCTACGAGCAGTACTTC. It translates to CSASPSYEQYF. This chain joins TRBV20-1 and TRBJ2-7; no clear D. The V and J ends lost 3 bases and 0 bases respectively, with 3 bases between them. Germline V CDR1 and CDR2: DFQATT, SNEGSKA (reference sequence). This CDR3 spans 11 amino acids.

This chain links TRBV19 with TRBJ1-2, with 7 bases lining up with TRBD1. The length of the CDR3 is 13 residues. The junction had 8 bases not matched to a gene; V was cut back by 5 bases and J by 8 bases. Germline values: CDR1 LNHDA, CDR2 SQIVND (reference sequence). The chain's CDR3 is CASSVDRAGGYTF. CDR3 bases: TGTGCCAGTAGTGTCGACAGGGCGGGAGGCTACACCTTC.

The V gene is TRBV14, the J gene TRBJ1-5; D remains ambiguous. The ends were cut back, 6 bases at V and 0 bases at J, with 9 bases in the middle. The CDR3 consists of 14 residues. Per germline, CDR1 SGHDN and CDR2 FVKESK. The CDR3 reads CASRHAYSNQPQHF. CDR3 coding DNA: TGTGCCAGCAGGCACGCCTATAGCAATCAGCCCCAGCATTTT.